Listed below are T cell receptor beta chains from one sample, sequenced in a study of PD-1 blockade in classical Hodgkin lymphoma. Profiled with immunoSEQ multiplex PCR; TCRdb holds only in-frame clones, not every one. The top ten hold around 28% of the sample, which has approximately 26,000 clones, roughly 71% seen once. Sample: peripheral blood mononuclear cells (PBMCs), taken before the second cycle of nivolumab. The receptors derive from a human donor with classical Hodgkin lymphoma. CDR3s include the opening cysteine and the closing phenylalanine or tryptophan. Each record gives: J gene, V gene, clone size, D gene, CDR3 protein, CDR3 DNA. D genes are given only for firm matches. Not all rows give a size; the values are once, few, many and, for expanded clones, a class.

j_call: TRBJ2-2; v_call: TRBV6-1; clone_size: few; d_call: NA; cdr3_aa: CASSGRRRGTNTGELFF; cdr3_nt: TGTGCCAGCAGTGGCCGACGGCGGGGAACGAACACCGGGGAGCTGTTTTTT
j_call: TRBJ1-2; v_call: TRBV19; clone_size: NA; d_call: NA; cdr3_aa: CASSGPGRGYGYTF; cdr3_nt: TGTGCCAGTAGTGGGCCCGGAAGAGGCTATGGCTACACCTTC
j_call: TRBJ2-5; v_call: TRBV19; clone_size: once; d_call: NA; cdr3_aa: CASSGSRGGETQYF; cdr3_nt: TGTGCCAGTAGTGGAAGTAGGGGGGGAGAGACCCAGTACTTC
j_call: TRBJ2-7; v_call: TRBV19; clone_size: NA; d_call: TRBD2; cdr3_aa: CASSTLGGEYEQYF; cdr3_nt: TGTGCCAGTAGCACCCTTGGGGGGGAGTACGAGCAGTACTTC
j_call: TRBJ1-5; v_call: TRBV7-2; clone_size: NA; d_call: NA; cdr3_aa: CASSLAPTQPQHF; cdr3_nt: TGTGCCAGCAGCTTAGCGCCCACTCAGCCCCAGCATTTT
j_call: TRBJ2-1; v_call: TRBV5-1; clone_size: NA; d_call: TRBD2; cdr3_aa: CASSSGLAGGNRNNEQFF; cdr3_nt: TGCGCCAGCAGCTCGGGACTAGCGGGAGGGAATCGCAACAATGAGCAGTTCTTC
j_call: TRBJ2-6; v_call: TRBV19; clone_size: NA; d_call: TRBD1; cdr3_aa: CASSLQGAIGANVLTF; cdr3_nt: TGTGCCAGTAGTCTGCAGGGGGCAATTGGGGCCAACGTCCTGACTTTC
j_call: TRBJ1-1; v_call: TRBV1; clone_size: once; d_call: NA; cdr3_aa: CTSSQEGVNTEAFF; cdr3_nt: TGCACCAGCAGCCAAGAAGGGGTGAACACTGAAGCTTTCTTT
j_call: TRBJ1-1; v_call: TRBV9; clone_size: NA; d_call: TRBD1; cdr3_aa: CASSVSGQGMTGTEAFF; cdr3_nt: TGTGCCAGCAGCGTCTCAGGACAGGGCATGACGGGCACTGAAGCTTTCTTT
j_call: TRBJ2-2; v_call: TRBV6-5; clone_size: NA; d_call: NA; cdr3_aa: CASSGFNTGELFF; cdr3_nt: TGTGCCAGCAGCGGATTTAACACCGGGGAGCTGTTTTTT
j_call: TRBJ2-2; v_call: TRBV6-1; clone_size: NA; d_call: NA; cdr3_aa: CASSVQQAAGELFF; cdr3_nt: TGTGCCAGCAGTGTACAACAGGCCGCCGGGGAGCTGTTTTTT
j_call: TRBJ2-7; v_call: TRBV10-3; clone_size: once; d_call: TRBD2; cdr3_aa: CAISVLTSGTYEQYF; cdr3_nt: TGTGCCATCAGTGTCCTCACTAGCGGGACCTACGAGCAGTACTTC
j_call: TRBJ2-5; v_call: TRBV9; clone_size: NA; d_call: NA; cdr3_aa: CASSGGETQYF; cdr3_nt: TGTGCCAGCAGCGGCGGGGAGACCCAGTACTTC
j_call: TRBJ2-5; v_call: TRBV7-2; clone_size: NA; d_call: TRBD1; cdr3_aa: CASSLEGQGLGGETQYF; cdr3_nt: TGTGCCAGCAGCTTAGAGGGACAGGGCCTCGGGGGAGAGACCCAGTACTTC
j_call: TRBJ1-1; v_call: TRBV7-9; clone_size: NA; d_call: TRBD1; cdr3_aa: CASSPLGQGNTEAFF; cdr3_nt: TGTGCCAGCAGCCCACTGGGACAGGGGAACACTGAAGCTTTCTTT
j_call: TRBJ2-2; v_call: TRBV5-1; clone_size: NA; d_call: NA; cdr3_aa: CASSYFVGHSTTGELFF; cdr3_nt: TGCGCCAGCAGTTACTTCGTCGGCCACTCGACCACCGGGGAGCTGTTTTTT
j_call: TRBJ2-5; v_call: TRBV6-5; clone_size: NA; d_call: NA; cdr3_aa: CASSYRDEETQYF; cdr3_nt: TGTGCCAGCAGTTACAGGGACGAAGAGACCCAGTACTTC
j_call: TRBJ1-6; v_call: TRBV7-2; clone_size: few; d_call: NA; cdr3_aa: CASSLSRNSPLHF; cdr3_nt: TGTGCCAGCAGCTTATCTCGGAATTCACCCCTCCACTTT
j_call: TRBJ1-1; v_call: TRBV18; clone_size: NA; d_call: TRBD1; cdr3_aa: CASRPGTGEATEAFF; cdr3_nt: TGTGCCAGCCGTCCCGGGACAGGGGAAGCGACTGAAGCTTTCTTT
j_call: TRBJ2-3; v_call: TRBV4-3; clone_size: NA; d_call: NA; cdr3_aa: CASSQDLRGKGTDTQYF; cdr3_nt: TGCGCCAGCAGCCAAGATCTTCGGGGGAAGGGTACAGATACGCAGTATTTT
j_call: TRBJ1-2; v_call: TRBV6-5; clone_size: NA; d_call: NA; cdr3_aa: CASSYSSPGGGYTF; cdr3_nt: TGTGCCAGCAGTTACTCGTCACCCGGGGGCGGCTACACCTTC
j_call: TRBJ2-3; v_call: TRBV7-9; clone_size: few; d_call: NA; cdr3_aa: CASSLSDTQYF; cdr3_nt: TGTGCCAGCAGCTTGTCAGATACGCAGTATTTT
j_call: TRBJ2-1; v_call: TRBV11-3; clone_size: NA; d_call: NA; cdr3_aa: CASSLSFWGKNEQFF; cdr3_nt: TGTGCCAGCAGCTTATCGTTTTGGGGAAAGAATGAGCAGTTCTTC
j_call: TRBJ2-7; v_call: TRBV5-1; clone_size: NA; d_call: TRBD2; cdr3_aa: CASSLQPGGPYEQYF; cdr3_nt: TGCGCCAGCAGCTTGCAGCCGGGAGGCCCCTACGAGCAGTACTTC
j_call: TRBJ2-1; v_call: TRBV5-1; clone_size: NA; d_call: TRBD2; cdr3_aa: CASSPGLAATFSNEQFF; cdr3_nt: TGCGCCAGCAGCCCGGGACTAGCGGCCACCTTTAGTAATGAGCAGTTCTTC
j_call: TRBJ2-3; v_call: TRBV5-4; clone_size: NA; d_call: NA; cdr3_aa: CASSLQGVIPDTQYF; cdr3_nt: TGTGCCAGCAGCTTGCAGGGAGTAATCCCAGATACGCAGTATTTT
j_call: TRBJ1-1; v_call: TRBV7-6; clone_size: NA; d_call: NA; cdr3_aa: CASSLEQNTEAFF; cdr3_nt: TGTGCCAGCAGCTTAGAACAGAACACTGAAGCTTTCTTT
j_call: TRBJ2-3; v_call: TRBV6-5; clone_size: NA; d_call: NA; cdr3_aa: CASSYSTSTDTQYF; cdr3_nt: TGTGCCAGCAGTTACTCCACTAGCACAGATACGCAGTATTTT
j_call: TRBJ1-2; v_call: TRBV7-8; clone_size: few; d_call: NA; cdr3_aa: CASSLAGKGPGGYTF; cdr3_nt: TGTGCCAGCAGCTTAGCCGGGAAAGGACCCGGTGGCTACACCTTC
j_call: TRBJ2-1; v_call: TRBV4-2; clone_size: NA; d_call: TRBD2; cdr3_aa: CASSLVAGYNNEQFF; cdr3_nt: TGTGCCAGCAGCTTGGTAGCGGGGTACAACAATGAGCAGTTCTTC
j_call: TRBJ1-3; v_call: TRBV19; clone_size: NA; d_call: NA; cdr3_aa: CASSFKGNTIYF; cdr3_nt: TGTGCCAGTAGTTTTAAAGGAAACACCATATATTTT
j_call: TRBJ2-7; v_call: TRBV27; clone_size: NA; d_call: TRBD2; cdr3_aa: CASSPTGLAGDPTTYEQYF; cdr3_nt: TGTGCCAGCAGTCCAACTGGACTAGCGGGTGATCCCACTACCTACGAGCAGTACTTC
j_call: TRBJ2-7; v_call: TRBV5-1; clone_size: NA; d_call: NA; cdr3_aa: CASSLGAVDYEQYF; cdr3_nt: TGCGCCAGCAGCTTGGGGGCCGTAGACTACGAGCAGTACTTC
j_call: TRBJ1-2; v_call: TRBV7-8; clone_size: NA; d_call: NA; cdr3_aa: CASSLELQNYGYTF; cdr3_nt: TGTGCCAGCAGCTTAGAATTACAGAACTATGGCTACACCTTC
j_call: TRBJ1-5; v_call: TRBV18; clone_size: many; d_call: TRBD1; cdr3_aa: CASSQTGGNNQPQHF; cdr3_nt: TGTGCCAGCTCACAGACAGGGGGCAACAATCAGCCCCAGCATTTT
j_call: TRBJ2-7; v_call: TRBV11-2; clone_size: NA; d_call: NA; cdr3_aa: CASSVGEGVRQYF; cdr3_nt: TGTGCCAGCAGCGTAGGAGAGGGGGTGCGGCAGTACTTC
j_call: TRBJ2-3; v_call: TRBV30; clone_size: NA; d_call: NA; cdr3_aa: CAWGLNMGLGTDTQYF; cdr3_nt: TGTGCCTGGGGCTTGAACATGGGGCTGGGTACAGATACGCAGTATTTT
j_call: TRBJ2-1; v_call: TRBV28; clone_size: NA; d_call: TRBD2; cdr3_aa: CASSLMREITADEQFF; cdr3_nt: TGTGCCAGCAGTTTAATGCGGGAGATCACAGCGGATGAGCAGTTCTTC
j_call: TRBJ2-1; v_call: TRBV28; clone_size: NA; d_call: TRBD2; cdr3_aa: CASSFGTSGVGAYNEQFF; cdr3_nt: TGTGCCAGCAGTTTCGGGACTAGCGGTGTTGGTGCCTACAATGAGCAGTTCTTC
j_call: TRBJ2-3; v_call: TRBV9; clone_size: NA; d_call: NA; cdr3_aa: CASSLGIPGPTDTQYF; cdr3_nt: TGTGCCAGCAGCTTAGGGATCCCTGGCCCCACAGATACGCAGTATTTT
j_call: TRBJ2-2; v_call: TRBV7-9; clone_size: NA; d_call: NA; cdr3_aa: CASSSSGFNLDRTGELFF; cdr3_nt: TGTGCCAGCAGCTCCAGCGGATTTAACCTAGACCGCACCGGGGAGCTGTTTTTT
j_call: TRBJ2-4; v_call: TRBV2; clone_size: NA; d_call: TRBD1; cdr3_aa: CASSEARNRGNLAKNIQYF; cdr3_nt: TGTGCCAGCAGTGAAGCTCGGAACAGGGGAAATTTAGCCAAAAACATTCAGTACTTC
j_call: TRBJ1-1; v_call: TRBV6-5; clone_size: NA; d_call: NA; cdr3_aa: CASSSRTEAFF; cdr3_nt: TGTGCCAGCAGTTCTAGGACTGAAGCTTTCTTT
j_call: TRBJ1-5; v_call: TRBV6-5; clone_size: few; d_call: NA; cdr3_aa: CASSSAPLGQPQHF; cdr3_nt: TGTGCCAGCAGTTCAGCCCCCTTAGGACAGCCCCAGCATTTT